This passage covers 20 T cell receptor beta chains from one sample sequenced in a study of CD8+CD57+ T cells in acquired aplastic anemia. Genomic DNA served as template for TCR beta VDJ and CDR3 profiling. TCRdb called the reads again in MiXCR, with one record for every CDR3 protein. The table lists 250,000 to 300,000 distinct CDR3 sequences, around 60% of them singletons. Sequencing input: sorted CD4+, CD8+, or CD8+CD57+ T cells (not recorded which) from PBMCs. The receptor source for this set is a human donor with severe aplastic anemia or a healthy control (not recorded which).

As concerns this clonotype: A much more abundant neighbour one base away suggests this may be a read error. This chain joins TRBV7-2 and TRBJ2-1; 10 bases match TRBD2. CDR3 length equals 18 residues. The germline CDR1 and CDR2 sequences are SGHTA and FQGNSA. The CDR3 DNA sequence: TGCGCCAGCAGCCAAGCAGGGCTGGATAGCGGGGGGTACAATGAGCAGTTCTTC. Translating it yields CASSQAGLDSGGYNEQFF.

This clonotype turned up a few times. This chain links TRBV5-1 with TRBJ2-1; D tentatively reads TRBD1 or TRBD2 (6 bases each). The CDR3 has 16 residues. Germline loops: CDR1 SGHRS, CDR2 YFSETQ. Trimming left V 1 base short and J 5 bases short, with 16 bases between. The CDR3 DNA is TGCGCCAGCAGCTTGTGGGGGGCCGCCAGGGACAATGAGCAGTTCTTC. Its translation: CASSLWGAARDNEQFF.

The chain couples TRBV2 to TRBJ1-3, with 9 bases that match TRBD1. The CDR3 consists of 15 residues. V lost 7 bases and J lost 3; bases outside the gene matches: 7. CDR1 and CDR2 from the germline V gene are SNHLY and FYNNEI. The CDR3 DNA reads as TGTGCCAGCATCCCGGACAGGGGAGGTGGAAACACCATATATTTT. This encodes CASIPDRGGGNTIYF.

In this sample, this clonotype turned up many times. The J gene is TRBJ2-7, the V gene TRBV2; D is unclear. With 8 bases removed from V and 2 bases from J, the gap between germline ends came to 7 bases. The CDR3 has 11 amino acids. CDR1 and CDR2 from the germline V gene are SNHLY and FYNNEI. CDR3 coding DNA: TGTGCCAGCCTGCTAACCTACGAGCAGTACTTC. Encoded protein: CASLLTYEQYF. The whole variable domain, filled in from reference TRBV2 and TRBJ2-7, reads EPEVTQTPSHQVTQMGQEVILRCVPISNHLYFYWYRQILGQKVEFLVSFYNNEISEKSEIFDDQFSVERPDGSNFTLKIRSTKLEDSAMYFCASLLTYEQYFGPGTRLTVT.

A remark on this clonotype: This may be a read error: a much more frequent sequence differs by one nucleotide. The chain combines TRBV5-1 with TRBJ2-5; 9 bases map to TRBD1. The length of the CDR3 is 16 residues. Per germline, CDR1 SGHRS and CDR2 YFSETQ. The CDR3 here is CASNVLTGGAGETQHF. CDR3 sequence (DNA): TGCGCCAGCAACGTACTAACAGGGGGCGCGGGGGAGACCCAGCACTTC.

A few counts support this clonotype. The chain links TRBV9 to TRBJ2-5, with 12 bases that match TRBD1. Germline V gene data show CDR1 as SGDLS and CDR2 as YYNGEE. CDR3 length: 15 amino acids. Trimming took 2 bases from V and 4 from J; bases not matched to a gene: 3. The CDR3 is CASSVGTGGAETQYF. For the CDR3, the DNA is TGTGCCAGCAGCGTGGGGACAGGGGGCGCAGAGACCCAGTACTTC. The entire variable domain, with the rest obtained from reference TRBV9 and TRBJ2-5, is as follows: DSGVTQTPKHLITATGQRVTLRCSPRSGDLSVYWYQQSLDQGLQFLIQYYNGEERAKGNILERFSAQQFPDLHSELNLSSLELGDSALYFCASSVGTGGAETQYFGPGTRLLVL.

To note about this clonotype: The CDR3 does not end in the conserved phenylalanine or tryptophan, so this is likely a read error. The CDR3 nucleotides are TGTGCCAGCAGTTTGGGTGAGACCCAGTACTAC. Its translation is CASSLGETQYY. This chain uses TRBV2 with TRBJ2-5; no clear D gene. V lost 5 bases and J lost 5, with 6 bases in between. In germline, CDR1 is SNHLY, CDR2 FYNNEI. CDR3 length: 11 residues.

The chain is built from TRBV7-9 and TRBJ2-5; D perhaps matches TRBD1 (6 bases). CDR3 length equals 15 residues. The V end was cut by 1 base, the J end by 3 bases, with 12 bases between. CDR1 and CDR2 (germline): SEHNR, FQNEAQ (reference sequence). This CDR3 reads CASSLVRGIEETQYF. As DNA, the CDR3 is TGTGCCAGCAGCTTAGTCAGGGGTATTGAAGAGACCCAGTACTTC.

This clonotype occurred a few times. This rearrangement joins TRBV20-1 to TRBJ1-1; D gene unclear. CDR3 length: 15 amino acids. Trimming removed 0 bases at V and 1 base at J, with 12 bases between. In germline, CDR1 is DFQATT, CDR2 SNEGSKA (reference sequence). CDR3 in DNA: TGCAGTGCTAGAGAGCCGAGAGTGAGGAACACTGAAGCTTTCTTT. It yields the protein CSAREPRVRNTEAFF.

This clonotype was detected a few times. This sequence joins TRBV7-9 and TRBJ2-1, with 11 nucleotides matching TRBD2. The CDR3 totals 15 residues. CDR1 is SEHNR and CDR2 is FQNEAQ in the germline V gene (reference sequence). The ends lost 4 bases at V and 8 bases at J; junction bases unmatched: 7. This chain's CDR3 is CASSSTSGDGDEQFF. The CDR3 region has the DNA TGTGCCAGCAGCTCGACTAGCGGGGATGGCGATGAGCAGTTCTTC. Variable domain in full (rest from reference TRBV7-9 and TRBJ2-1): DTGVSQNPRHKITKRGQNVTFRCDPISEHNRLYWYRQTLGQGPEFLTYFQNEAQLEKSRLLSDRFSAERPKGSFSTLEIQRTEQGDSAMYLCASSSTSGDGDEQFFGPGTRLTVL.

This clonotype has a count of ten or more. The chain joins TRBV6-5 to TRBJ1-2; D not certain. Looked up from germline, CDR1 is MNHEY and CDR2 is SVGAGI. Trimming took off 6 bases at V and 7 bases at J, with 15 bases between the two ends. The length of the CDR3 is 13 residues. CDR3 in DNA: TGTGCCAGCAGCCCCGGGCCGAAGAGTGGCTACACCTTC. This codes for CASSPGPKSGYTF.

This clonotype was recorded at least ten times. The rearrangement links TRBV10-2 to TRBJ2-3; 11 bases map to TRBD2. Unmatched junction bases numbered 20, after V lost 8 bases and J lost 7 bases. The germline gives CDR1 WSHSY, CDR2 SAAADI. The CDR3 is made up of 18 amino acids. CDR3 DNA sequence: TGCGCCAGCTCTCTCCGGTCAGGAATTAGCGGGGGGGCAAATACGCAGTATTTT. Encoded protein: CASSLRSGISGGANTQYF.

This clonotype was seen only a few times. The V and J genes are TRBV2 and TRBJ2-5; D gene unclear. The ends were cut back, 8 bases at V and 5 bases at J, with 15 bases in the middle. CDR1 is SNHLY, CDR2 FYNNEI, per germline. This CDR3 spans 13 amino acids. The DNA of the CDR3 is TGTGCCAGCCTACAAGGATTCGTGGAGACCCAGTACTTC. It is translated as CASLQGFVETQYF.

CDR3 residues: CASSPNRDRGDYGYTF. CDR3 in DNA: TGTGCCAGCTCACCCAACCGGGACAGGGGTGACTATGGCTACACCTTC. The rearrangement uses TRBV18 and TRBJ1-2, with 10 nucleotides matching TRBD1. The CDR3 contains 16 residues. With 3 bases clipped from V and 3 bases from J, the junction kept 7 bases outside the gene matches. Germline V lookup: CDR1 KGHSH, CDR2 LQKENI.

The chain links TRBV15 to TRBJ2-3; the match to TRBD2 covers 7 bases. Germline V gene lookup returns CDR1 LNHNV and CDR2 YYDKDF (reference sequence). V lost 8 bases to trimming and J lost 4 bases; unmatched junction nucleotides: 9. The CDR3 has 14 residues. The CDR3 region is CATGGRGGADTQYF. The CDR3 DNA reads as TGTGCCACCGGCGGGAGAGGCGGCGCAGATACGCAGTATTTT.

In this sample, this clonotype turned up a few times. The gene calls are TRBV27 and TRBJ2-7; D may correspond to TRBD1 or TRBD2 (5 bases each). The V gene's germline CDR1 is MNHEY and CDR2 SMNVEV (reference sequence). Trimming removed 0 bases at V and 4 bases at J, with 13 bases between. There are 15 residues in the CDR3. The CDR3 loop reads CASSLSSGLSYEQYF. Written as DNA, the CDR3 is TGTGCCAGCAGTTTATCCTCGGGGCTATCTTACGAGCAGTACTTC.

On this clonotype: It may be a read error: a sequence one base away is much more abundant. The chain has TRBV20-1 and TRBJ2-7, with D possibly TRBD1 on 5 matching bases. This CDR3 contains 15 residues. The V end was cut by 3 bases, the J end by 5 bases, with 20 bases between. Germline assignment: CDR1 DFQATT and CDR2 SNEGSKA (reference sequence). This chain's CDR3 is CSASLGAGVTHEQYF. CDR3 DNA: TGCAGTGCTAGTCTTGGGGCAGGTGTTACCCACGAGCAGTACTTC.

This clonotype was recorded a few times. The chain has TRBV29-1 and TRBJ2-3, with TRBD2 matching over 8 bases. Losses at the gene ends were 2 bases for V and 1 base for J; bases not matched to a gene: 2. The CDR3 consists of 14 residues. CDR1 and CDR2 (germline): SQVTM, ANQGSEA. CDR3 DNA: TGCAGCGTTGAACTAGCGGGCCGCACAGATACGCAGTATTTT. Its translation: CSVELAGRTDTQYF.

The chain recombines TRBV29-1 with TRBJ2-7; no definite D call. The CDR3 spans 10 residues. V lost 7 bases and J lost 7, with 11 bases in between. Germline V lookup: CDR1 SQVTM, CDR2 ANQGSEA. The CDR3 DNA reads TGCAGCGGGTTCCCTGATGAGCAGTACTTC. This codes for CSGFPDEQYF.

This clonotype was detected once. The chain employs TRBV20-1 and TRBJ1-1; 10 bases fit TRBD1. CDR3 length: 14 residues. Germline V lookup: CDR1 DFQATT, CDR2 SNEGSKA (reference sequence). V lost 1 base and J lost 5; bases outside the gene matches: 4. The DNA for the CDR3 is TGCAGTGCTAGAGGGGGACAGGGGCGGACTGAAGCTTTCTTT. Translation gives CSARGGQGRTEAFF.